Sequencing of this T cell receptor (beta chain) was carried out in a study of metastatic and nonmetastatic thyroid tumors. Study as a whole: Across blood and tumor or nodule tissue, repertoires from malignant and benign thyroid patients were compared with one another.

Original processing notes: Variation in CDR3 across clinicopathological groups served as the basis for constructing a distant-metastasis classifier in papillary thyroid cancer. TCRdb reanalyzed the PCR reads via MiXCR. The V and J calls, along with clone size, are taken from TCRdb and not from the paper's own processing. The data hold 35,000 to 45,000 clones, with roughly 12% observed a single time. Germline V gene lookup returns CDR1 SGHVS and CDR2 FQNEAQ. The CDR3 contains 19 residues. V lost 0 bases, J lost 8 bases, and 14 bases stayed unmatched. General study results and limits: Patients with malignant thyroid tumors reportedly had significantly higher TCR beta diversity than those with benign nodules, in blood and tumor.

This clone appeared many times. Its specificity is not known. Thyroid surgery had not been preceded by any treatment in any patient. This clonotype was sampled from a male donor with papillary thyroid cancer or a benign thyroid nodule (not recorded which). Some clones in this sample may be carry-over from other donors' samples. This chain uses TRBV7-8 with TRBJ2-1; 12 nucleotides align to TRBD2. Sequenced sample: blood. The CDR3 DNA follows: TGTGCCAGCAGCTTAGCGCGGTTAGGACTAGCGGGAAGGATGGATGAGCAGTTCTTC. Translating it yields CASSLARLGLAGRMDEQFF.